Following are 22 T cell receptor beta chains from one sample sequenced in a study of T cells in tumors and immune-related adverse events. Using immunoSEQ multiplex PCR, the repertoire was profiled, and TCRdb retains in-frame clones only, with some absent. The sample carries roughly 8,300 clones, 94% recorded once. Sequencing was performed on lymph node tissue, taken from a patient treated with anti-PD-1 therapy. Every receptor here comes from a female donor with metastatic renal cell carcinoma.

The CDR3 DNA sequence: TGTGCCAGCAGCTTCTCCTACGAGCAGTACTTC. Amino acids: CASSFSYEQYF. The V gene is TRBV11-2, the J gene TRBJ2-7, with unresolved D. Germline CDR1 reads SGHAT; CDR2 reads FQNNGV. The CDR3 runs 11 residues. V shed 3 bases and J shed 0 bases, with 0 bases lying between them.

The chain uses TRBV4-1 and TRBJ2-7, with TRBD1 matching over 12 bases. This CDR3 is built from 15 residues. Germline V CDR1 and CDR2: MGHRA, YSYEKL. With 1 base clipped from V and 6 bases from J, the junction kept 4 bases outside the gene matches. The DNA for the CDR3 is TGCGCCAGCAGCCAAGCCGGGACAGGGGGCTCCGAGCAGTACTTC. Its protein product is CASSQAGTGGSEQYF.

V usage is TRBV11-3 and J usage is TRBJ1-2; TRBD1 might be the D (5 bases). The CDR3 length is 14 residues. Trimming removed 7 bases from V and 7 bases from J, with 19 bases in between. Germline CDR1 reads SGHNT; CDR2 reads YENEEA. CDR3 bases: TGTGCCAGCACCACGACATCAGGGTATAGTGGCTACACCTTC. Amino acid sequence: CASTTTSGYSGYTF.

The chain carries TRBV14 and TRBJ2-3; 9 bases agree with TRBD1. CDR1 is SGHDN, CDR2 FVKESK, per germline. The CDR3 has 17 amino acids. V was clipped by 9 bases and J by 2 bases; unmatched bases: 15. CDR3 sequence (DNA): TGTGCCAGTAAACCGTGGACAGGGGATGAAACCACAGATACGCAGTATTTT. Translation gives CASKPWTGDETTDTQYF.

V usage is TRBV21-1 and J usage is TRBJ1-5; no DNA check was done on the table's D call, TRBD1. TRBV21-1 is given as a pseudogene. The CDR3 consists of 19 residues. CDR3: CASSKAATRGTGIGQPQHF. CDR3 in DNA: TGTGCCAGCAGCAAAGCCGCGACCCGGGGAACAGGGATTGGACAGCCCCAGCATTTT.

The genes are TRBV7-2 and TRBJ2-3; D might be TRBD1 or TRBD2, each matching 6 bases. Germline loops: CDR1 SGHTA, CDR2 FQGNSA. Trimming cost V 5 bases and J 2 bases, with 11 bases left between them. The CDR3 loop spans 14 amino acids. The CDR3 region is CASSTGTFTDTQYF. CDR3 in DNA: TGTGCCAGCAGCACAGGGACTTTCACAGATACGCAGTATTTT.

This chain links TRBV4-1 with TRBJ2-7; maybe TRBD2 (5 bases). CDR3 length equals 18 residues. Germline V lookup: CDR1 MGHRA, CDR2 YSYEKL. V shed 1 base and J shed 0 bases, with 19 bases lying between them. CDR3 loop: CASSQGPPTEAISYEQYF. The CDR3 DNA reads TGCGCCAGCAGCCAAGGTCCACCGACGGAGGCCATCTCCTACGAGCAGTACTTC.

The chain links TRBV19 to TRBJ1-1; D unresolved. V was trimmed by 6 bases and J by 1 base, leaving 3 bases between them. The germline CDR1 and CDR2 sequences are LNHDA and SQIVND (reference sequence). The CDR3 is 11 residues long. CDR3 sequence (DNA): TGTGCCAGTAGGGAGAACACTGAAGCTTTCTTT. It encodes CASRENTEAFF. The full variable domain, completed using reference TRBV19 and TRBJ1-1, is DGGITQSPKYLFRKEGQNVTLSCEQNLNHDAMYWYRQDPGQGLRLIYYSQIVNDFQKGDIAEGYSVSREKKESFPLTVTSAQKNPTAFYLCASRENTEAFFGQGTRLTVV.

This chain connects TRBV7-2 to TRBJ2-4; TRBD2 aligns across 7 bases. J gave up 8 bases and V 3 bases, and 4 bases lay outside the gene matches. Germline loops: CDR1 SGHTA, CDR2 FQGNSA. CDR3 size: 13 residues. The CDR3 DNA reads as TGTGCCAGCAGCTTTTGGGAGGGAGACATTCAGTACTTC. Amino acids: CASSFWEGDIQYF.

The chain couples TRBV5-1 to TRBJ1-1; D gene unclear. This CDR3 has 13 residues. Deletions cut 3 bases from V and 2 bases from J, with 8 bases between. Germline values: CDR1 SGHRS, CDR2 YFSETQ. CDR3 sequence: CASSSGYNTEAFF. In DNA form, the CDR3 reads TGCGCCAGCAGCTCCGGGTATAACACTGAAGCTTTCTTT.

The rearrangement links TRBV27 to TRBJ2-1; 7 bases match TRBD2. The CDR3 consists of 11 residues. The junction had 9 bases not matched to a gene; V was cut back by 7 bases and J by 15 bases. The germline gives CDR1 MNHEY, CDR2 SMNVEV (reference sequence). The CDR3 loop reads CASISPGGVFF. CDR3 in DNA: TGTGCCAGCATCAGCCCGGGGGGTGTGTTCTTC.

The J gene is TRBJ1-5, the V gene TRBV11-2; the D is unclear. V was shortened by 0 bases and J by 6 bases, with 12 bases between the two germline ends. The germline V gene encodes CDR1 SGHAT and CDR2 FQNNGV. The CDR3 is made up of 15 amino acids. CDR3 nucleotides: TGTGCCAGCAGCTTAGAGACAAACCCGGGTCAGCCCCAGCATTTT. It encodes CASSLETNPGQPQHF.

J is TRBJ2-3 and V is TRBV18; a possible D gene is TRBD1 (5 bases). CDR3 length: 14 residues. Germline V lookup: CDR1 KGHSH, CDR2 LQKENI. Trimming took 2 bases from V and 4 from J, leaving 10 bases between them. CDR3 loop: CASSPTQGADTQYF. As DNA, the CDR3 is TGTGCCAGCTCACCAACCCAGGGCGCAGATACGCAGTATTTT.

The chain recombines TRBV9 with TRBJ1-1; 10 bases match TRBD1. Looked up from germline, CDR1 is SGDLS and CDR2 is YYNGEE. Trimming removed 0 bases from V and 9 bases from J; junction bases left unmatched: 8. The CDR3 is 15 residues long. CDR3 in amino acids: CASSVETWTGGKAFF. The DNA for the CDR3 is TGTGCCAGCAGCGTAGAGACTTGGACAGGGGGGAAAGCTTTCTTT. Variable domain in full (rest from reference TRBV9 and TRBJ1-1): DSGVTQTPKHLITATGQRVTLRCSPRSGDLSVYWYQQSLDQGLQFLIQYYNGEERAKGNILERFSAQQFPDLHSELNLSSLELGDSALYFCASSVETWTGGKAFFGQGTRLTVV.

The genes are TRBV5-1 and TRBJ2-7; either TRBD1 or TRBD2 may supply D (5 bases each). Looked up from germline, CDR1 is SGHRS and CDR2 is YFSETQ. The length of the CDR3 is 14 residues. Deletions cut 1 base from V and 7 bases from J, with 15 bases between. The CDR3 loop reads CASSLFQGRSEQYF. Written as DNA, the CDR3 is TGCGCCAGCAGCTTGTTTCAGGGACGGAGTGAGCAGTACTTC.

V gene TRBV5-1 combines with J gene TRBJ2-1; 9 positions match TRBD1. The germline CDR1 and CDR2 sequences are SGHRS and YFSETQ. The junction had 4 bases not matched to a gene; V was cut back by 2 bases and J by 4 bases. The CDR3 consists of 15 residues. The CDR3 DNA is TGCGCCAGCAGCTTTAGAGGACAGGGGTACAATGAGCAGTTCTTC. Translated, it gives CASSFRGQGYNEQFF.

The CDR3 here is CASRTNGNEQFF. For the CDR3, the DNA is TGTGCCAGCAGAACCAACGGGAATGAGCAGTTCTTC. The chain recombines TRBV11-2 with TRBJ2-1; D unresolved. Per the germline V gene, CDR1 is SGHAT and CDR2 is FQNNGV. The CDR3 loop spans 12 amino acids. The V end lost 6 bases, the J end lost 7 bases, and 10 bases lay between the germline ends.

The chain joins TRBV27 to TRBJ2-7; D not resolved. The V and J ends lost 3 bases and 9 bases respectively, with 9 bases between them. This CDR3 spans 11 amino acids. The germline CDR1 and CDR2 sequences are MNHEY and SMNVEV (reference sequence). DNA for the CDR3: TGTGCCAGCAGTTTTAGCAGTGGGCAGTACTTC. Its translation: CASSFSSGQYF.

V usage is TRBV5-4 and J usage is TRBJ2-5, with 7 nucleotides matching TRBD1. Per germline, CDR1 SGHNT and CDR2 YYREEE (reference sequence). V trimming: 0 bases; J trimming: 4 bases; junction bases outside the gene matches: 9. The CDR3 spans 16 residues. CDR3 sequence reads: CASSLDPGGYGETQYF. The CDR3 nucleotides are TGTGCCAGCAGCTTGGATCCAGGGGGTTACGGAGAGACCCAGTACTTC.

CDR3 DNA sequence: TGTGCCAGCAGTGAGAGAGAGAGCCCGGGACTAGCGGGAGGTGAGCAGTACTTC. It translates to CASSERESPGLAGGEQYF. This chain joins TRBV6-1 and TRBJ2-7, with 15 bases that match TRBD2. CDR1 is MNHNS and CDR2 is SASEGT in the germline V gene. Losses at the gene ends were 3 bases for V and 7 bases for J; bases not matched to a gene: 13. The CDR3 contains 18 residues.

V usage is TRBV5-6 and J usage is TRBJ2-3; D is possibly TRBD2 (5 bases). The CDR3 is 14 residues long. The ends were cut back, 5 bases at V and 3 bases at J, with 13 bases in the middle. CDR1 and CDR2 from the germline V gene are SGHDT and YYEEEE. Here the CDR3 reads CASSPLRVTDTQYF. For the CDR3, the DNA is TGTGCCAGCAGTCCCCTGAGGGTAACAGATACGCAGTATTTT.

J is TRBJ2-1 and V is TRBV4-3; the match to TRBD2 covers 11 bases. CDR1 and CDR2 from the germline V gene are LGHNA and YSLEER. This CDR3 has 17 residues. Trimming at V came to 4 bases and at J to 0 bases, leaving 5 bases not matched to a gene. The CDR3 region is CASSRGTSGPSYNEQFF. The CDR3 nucleotides read TGCGCCAGCAGCCGTGGGACTAGCGGTCCCTCCTACAATGAGCAGTTCTTC.